This T cell receptor beta chain comes out of a study of cytomegalovirus exposure and HLA in healthy donors. The CDR3 has 15 residues. V was trimmed by 3 bases and J by 6 bases, leaving 16 bases between them. Germline lookup yields CDR1 LGHNA and CDR2 YNFKEQ. The repertoire was sequenced with immunoSEQ multiplex PCR; TCRdb's copy has only in-frame clones and lacks some. The table lists some 240,000 clones, around 78% of them singletons. The source material was PBMCs. The receptor was derived from a young woman in good health and CMV-seronegative. J is TRBJ2-3 and V is TRBV4-2; tentatively, D is TRBD2 (5 bases). CDR3 sequence: CASSHTRAVVDTQYF. DNA for the CDR3: TGTGCCAGCAGCCATACTAGGGCGGTTGTGGATACGCAGTATTTT.